Each of the 7 T cell receptor beta chains below was sequenced from the same sample in a study of regulatory T cells in long-lasting Graves disease. The authors built TCR beta libraries using iRepertoire HTBI primers and Arm-PCR of CDR3 regions. TCRdb re-analysed the multiplex PCR reads in MiXCR, keeping a single row per CDR3 protein. The sample lists roughly 500,000 distinct CDR3 sequences; more than 10% were seen once. The time point denotes: newly diagnosed GD, antithyroid drugs for less than 3 months. PBMC-derived RNA was used for the TCR library. The sample also formed part of further work on T cells in Graves' hyperthyroidism and ophthalmopathy.

Sequencing used peripheral blood mononuclear cells (PBMCs), obtained at new diagnosis, from a patient treated with antithyroid drugs. The receptors here all came from a woman in her 30s with Graves disease.

The chain is built from TRBV3-1 and TRBJ2-3, with 8 positions matching TRBD1. V lost 4 bases to trimming and J lost 4 bases; unmatched junction nucleotides: 4. Germline V gene sequence: CDR1 LGHDT, CDR2 YNNKEL (reference sequence). CDR3 size: 14 residues. CDR3 coding DNA: TGTGCCAGCAGCCTCCAGGGGGCGTCAGATACGCAGTATTTT. It specifies CASSLQGASDTQYF.

V usage is TRBV7-2 and J usage is TRBJ1-4; weak D call: TRBD1 (6 bases). Trimming shortened V by 3 bases and J by 5 bases, and 13 bases separated the two germline ends. The CDR3 spans 15 residues. Germline V lookup: CDR1 SGHTA, CDR2 FQGNSA. The CDR3 here is CASSFSGTRNEKLFF. Here the CDR3 DNA reads TGTGCCAGCAGCTTCTCCGGGACACGCAATGAAAAACTGTTTTTT.

The CDR3 nucleotides are TGCGCCAGCAGCCAAGATCTGGCAGGGGCCGGGTACGAGCAGTACTTC. Protein: CASSQDLAGAGYEQYF. This chain connects TRBV4-3 to TRBJ2-7, with a weak D call TRBD1 (6 bases). This CDR3 is 16 amino acids long. Trimming removed 0 bases at V and 4 bases at J, with 16 bases between. Looked up from germline, CDR1 is LGHNA and CDR2 is YSLEER.

V gene TRBV18 combines with J gene TRBJ2-1; D call uncertain. V lost 3 bases, J lost 4 bases, and 16 bases lay in between. This CDR3 is built from 16 residues. Germline CDR1 and CDR2: KGHSH and LQKENI. The CDR3 loop is CASSPQVATSYNEQFF. CDR3 nucleotide sequence: TGTGCCAGCTCACCGCAGGTTGCCACCTCTTACAATGAGCAGTTCTTC.

This clonotype was detected many times. The chain combines TRBV4-2 with TRBJ1-4; D is uncertain. CDR1 and CDR2 (germline): LGHNA, YNFKEQ. The CDR3 spans 14 residues. Trimming left V 1 base short and J 7 bases short, with 10 bases between. Here the CDR3 reads CASSQVARSEKLFF. The CDR3 DNA is TGTGCCAGCAGCCAAGTGGCCAGGAGTGAAAAACTGTTTTTT.

The sample holds a few counts of this clonotype. The chain uses TRBV15 and TRBJ1-6; D not resolved. Germline V gives CDR1 LNHNV, CDR2 YYDKDF (reference sequence). The CDR3 loop spans 13 amino acids. The germline V and J ends were trimmed by 0 bases and 7 bases, with 4 bases remaining between them. Here the CDR3 reads CATSRDRNSPLHF. CDR3 DNA: TGTGCCACCAGCAGAGATAGAAATTCACCCCTCCACTTT.

The chain combines TRBV12-3 or TRBV12-4 with TRBJ2-7; D call uncertain. The V end lost 2 bases, the J end lost 4 bases, and 12 bases lay between the germline ends. The CDR3 contains 14 residues. In DNA, the CDR3 is TGTGCCAGCAGTTTACCCCCCCATTCTTACGAGCAGTACTTC. It translates to CASSLPPHSYEQYF.